What follows describes a single T cell receptor (beta chain). This sample stems from a study of blood T cell repertoires in COVID-19. Study context: PBMCs, B-cell-depleted T cells, or T cells provided the cDNA or gDNA that made up the material.

The length of the CDR3 is 15 residues. Looked up from germline, CDR1 is KGHSH and CDR2 is LQKENI. J gave up 5 bases and V 7 bases, and 13 bases lay outside the gene matches. Authors' methods: Reference gene primer amplification in the assay estimated nucleated cell counts. Only in-frame clones appear in the TCRdb table, and some are missing; sequencing was by immunoSEQ multiplex PCR. V and J calls plus clone size are reproduced from that table; the DNA served to infer D and trimming. The sample contains roughly 360,000 clones, around 87% of which appear only once. Categorization into cohorts depended on clinical history that participants reported.

Specimen: PBMCs or T cells enriched from blood (not recorded which). The TCR originated in a man aged 25-45 years who had recovered from COVID-19. This chain uses TRBV18 with TRBJ1-2; 7 positions match TRBD1. The CDR3 loop is CASYPGTDLSYGYTF. The CDR3 DNA reads TGTGCCAGCTACCCCGGGACAGATCTGAGTTATGGCTACACCTTC. Using reference TRBV18 and TRBJ1-2 for the parts outside the CDR3, the full variable domain is NAGVMQNPRHLVRRRGQEARLRCSPMKGHSHVYWYRQLPEEGLKFMVYLQKENIIDESGMPKERFSAEFPKEGPSILRIQQVVRGDSAAYFCASYPGTDLSYGYTFGSGTRLTVV.